This entry concerns a single T cell receptor (beta chain). The CDR3 consists of 15 residues. Germline V gene lookup returns CDR1 SGHNT and CDR2 YYREEE (reference sequence). The V end lost 3 bases, the J end lost 2 bases, and 14 bases lay between the germline ends. The source of the sample is a study of CD8+ T cells in alopecia areata. On the study more broadly: Dosing spanned 6 to 18 months on tofacitinib, then 6 months off drug.

RNA was extracted and reverse transcribed into cDNA as the sequencing template. Clones were sequenced by immunoSEQ multiplex PCR, and TCRdb holds only the in-frame ones, with some missing. The table has around 140,000 clones, about 47% seen once. Lesional scalp tissue (obtained by punch biopsy) and peripheral blood were collected from alopecia areata patients. This rearrangement joins TRBV5-4 to TRBJ1-2, with a weak D call TRBD1 (5 bases). Sequenced here: CD4+ T cells sorted from blood, sampled at week 0. The TCR was taken from a human donor with alopecia areata. Here the CDR3 DNA reads TGTGCCAGCAGCTCCCAGAGGGGAAGCAACTATGGCTACACCTTC. It translates to CASSSQRGSNYGYTF.